This TCR beta chain was obtained from a study of cytomegalovirus exposure and HLA in healthy donors. Study details: In an early release, HLA-typed donors contributed some 88 million unique TCR sequences. Across a few hundred genotyped donors, around 82% landed in the Caucasian-associated ancestry cluster.

PCR used 60 Vbeta primers and 13 Jbeta primers. Method: immunoSEQ multiplex PCR; TCRdb's copy keeps in-frame clones and lacks some. The sample holds about 270,000 clones, roughly two thirds seen once. The study, taken as a whole, reports: Presence/absence analysis assumed near-uniform sequencing depth across donors.

Only a few counts were recorded for this clone. The antigen remains undetermined. Other DNA sequences of this sample code for an identical CDR3. The V gene's germline CDR1 is SGHRS and CDR2 YFSETQ. The CDR3 has 14 amino acids. The donors comprised healthy bone marrow donors. The sequencing input was PBMCs. The chain uses TRBV5-1 and TRBJ2-5; D tentatively fits TRBD1 or TRBD2 (5 bases each). TRBJ2-7 matches the DNA end more closely, so the J call is doubtful. The source of this sequence is a female donor in good health and CMV-seronegative. The CDR3 reads CASSLSGGSYEQYF. The CDR3 region has the DNA TGCGCCAGCAGCTTGAGTGGGGGCTCCTACGAGCAGTACTTC.